The next 9 T cell receptor beta chains were all read from a single sample in a study of cytomegalovirus exposure and HLA in healthy donors. PCR employed 60 Vbeta and 13 Jbeta primers. Profiled with immunoSEQ multiplex PCR; TCRdb holds only in-frame clones, not every one. The profile shows 150,000 to 180,000 clones, 60% to 85% of them singletons. Sequenced: PBMCs. The receptors were sampled from a woman aged 40 to 49 in good health and CMV-seronegative.

This rearrangement joins TRBV28 to TRBJ1-2; 9 nucleotides match TRBD1. The CDR3 consists of 16 residues. CDR1 and CDR2 (germline): MDHEN, SYDVKM. Trimming at V came to 6 bases and at J to 2 bases, leaving 10 bases not matched to a gene. The CDR3 coding sequence is TGTGCCAGCAGATCAAGAGCGGACAGGGGAAACTATGGCTACACCTTC. The encoded protein is CASRSRADRGNYGYTF.

The chain couples TRBV29-1 to TRBJ2-2; 8 bases map to TRBD2. Germline CDR1 SQVTM, CDR2 ANQGSEA. The CDR3 runs to 13 residues. V lost 1 base and J lost 7; bases outside the gene matches: 2. The CDR3 bases are TGCAGCGTTGAAGGCGGGGGGCACGGGGAGCTGTTTTTT. Its translation is CSVEGGGHGELFF.

This clone was detected once. The chain links TRBV6-1 to TRBJ2-1; D remains ambiguous. Trimming shortened V by 2 bases and J by 8 bases, and 13 bases separated the two germline ends. The CDR3 is 14 residues long. Germline V gene sequence: CDR1 MNHNS, CDR2 SASEGT. The CDR3, as DNA: TGTGCCAGCAGTGAAACGGTCGGTTGGTATGAGCAGTTCTTC. It codes for CASSETVGWYEQFF.

The CDR3 nucleotides are TGCGCCAGCAGCTTGGGGACAGGGGAGTTAGACACTGAAGCTTTCTTT. Translating gives CASSLGTGELDTEAFF. This sequence joins TRBV5-1 and TRBJ1-1; 9 positions match TRBD1. The germline V gene has CDR1 SGHRS and CDR2 YFSETQ. This CDR3 is built from 16 residues. With 0 bases clipped from V and 3 bases from J, the junction kept 6 bases outside the gene matches.

The rearrangement uses TRBV14 and TRBJ2-7; no clear D gene. The CDR3 is 15 residues long. In germline, CDR1 is SGHDN, CDR2 FVKESK. V was trimmed by 4 bases and J by 0 bases, leaving 13 bases between them. The CDR3 reads CASSRESLSSYEQYF. The CDR3 DNA follows: TGTGCCAGCAGCCGCGAAAGTCTTTCCTCCTACGAGCAGTACTTC.

The rearrangement links TRBV28 to TRBJ1-2; D is perhaps TRBD1 (5 bases). The germline V and J ends were trimmed by 6 bases and 0 bases, with 17 bases remaining between them. The germline V gene has CDR1 MDHEN and CDR2 SYDVKM. This CDR3 has 16 amino acids. The CDR3, as DNA: TGTGCCAGCAGCCTGCAAGGGCAGGGCCCTAACTATGGCTACACCTTC. Translation gives CASSLQGQGPNYGYTF.

This clone showed up just a few times. The gene calls are TRBV5-1 and TRBJ1-1; the match to TRBD1 covers 7 bases. Germline CDR1 and CDR2: SGHRS and YFSETQ. The trim removed 1 base at V and 3 bases at J, leaving 9 bases unmatched. The CDR3 runs to 16 residues. CDR3 sequence reads: CASSLKGRDRDTEAFF. CDR3 DNA: TGCGCCAGCAGCTTGAAGGGCAGGGACAGAGACACTGAAGCTTTCTTT.

V and J are TRBV6-6 and TRBJ1-5; D is unresolved. Per the germline V gene, CDR1 is MNHNY and CDR2 is SVGAGI (reference sequence). The germline V and J ends were trimmed by 0 bases and 3 bases, with 9 bases remaining between them. There are 15 residues in the CDR3. The CDR3 DNA reads as TGTGCCAGCAGTTACTCGAGGGTAGACAATCAGCCCCAGCATTTT. Translating it yields CASSYSRVDNQPQHF.

The V gene is TRBV10-2, the J gene TRBJ1-1; 10 nucleotides agree with TRBD1. The junction had 9 bases not matched to a gene; V was cut back by 5 bases and J by 0 bases. This CDR3 is 17 amino acids long. Germline loops: CDR1 WSHSY, CDR2 SAAADI. CDR3 bases: TGCGCCAGCAGTCGACAGGGGGCTCTTCGCCTGAACACTGAAGCTTTCTTT. This sequence encodes CASSRQGALRLNTEAFF.